These T cell receptor beta chains were read from a single sample in a study of OX40 agonist ivuxolimab in advanced cancers. Method: immunoSEQ multiplex PCR; TCRdb's copy keeps in-frame clones and lacks some. The table lists approximately 23,000 clones, less than 90% of them singletons. The input for sequencing was CD4+ or CD8+ T cells sorted from blood, taken in a trial of the OX40 agonist ivuxolimab. These receptors were collected from an adult with an advanced solid tumor such as melanoma, head and neck, liver or kidney cancer. Both conserved end residues are part of each CDR3. The D gene is left open where the match is weak. The size entry is marked missing in some rows and otherwise reads once, few, many or a size class.

size	V	D	J	CDR3	DNA
.	TRBV2	.	TRBJ1-1	CASSEARGEAFF	TGTGCCAGCAGTGAAGCGCGGGGGGAAGCTTTCTTT
.	TRBV4-3	.	TRBJ2-1	CASSQGAGDEQFF	TGCGCCAGCAGCCAAGGGGCAGGGGATGAGCAGTTCTTC
.	TRBV6-5	.	TRBJ2-1	CATTPPSLYNEQFF	TGTGCCACCACTCCACCGTCCCTCTACAATGAGCAGTTCTTC
.	TRBV21-1	.	TRBJ2-5	CASSNNHRKETQYF	TGTGCCAGCAGCAATAATCACAGGAAAGAGACCCAGTACTTC
.	TRBV27	TRBD1	TRBJ2-5	CASSPPTGQETQYF	TGTGCCAGCAGTCCCCCGACAGGGCAAGAGACCCAGTACTTC
.	TRBV19	.	TRBJ2-3	CASTHSGTPTDTQYF	TGTGCCAGTACCCACAGCGGCACCCCCACAGATACGCAGTATTTT
once	TRBV28	TRBD1	TRBJ1-6	CASSFVRDSNSPLHF	TGTGCCAGCAGTTTTGTCCGGGACAGTAATTCACCCCTCCACTTT
.	TRBV7-8	.	TRBJ2-7	CASTGQRAFSYEQYF	TGTGCCAGCACCGGCCAGCGGGCGTTCTCCTACGAGCAGTACTTC
few	TRBV11-3	TRBD1	TRBJ1-3	CASSLEGQVSGNTIYF	TGTGCCAGCAGCTTGGAGGGACAGGTCTCTGGAAACACCATATATTTT
once	TRBV9	.	TRBJ2-7	CASSAGGFYEQYF	TGTGCCAGCAGCGCAGGGGGGTTCTACGAGCAGTACTTC
few	TRBV5-5	.	TRBJ1-5	CASSLRGRDQPQHF	TGTGCCAGCAGCTTGCGGGGGCGCGATCAGCCCCAGCATTTT
.	TRBV9	.	TRBJ2-7	CASSFHSGPAAEQYF	TGTGCCAGCAGCTTCCATAGCGGTCCCGCGGCCGAGCAGTACTTC
.	TRBV6-5	.	TRBJ2-7	CASSYGPKGEDEQYF	TGTGCCAGCAGTTACGGTCCGAAAGGGGAAGACGAGCAGTACTTC
few	TRBV19	.	TRBJ1-3	CASFAHDGNTIYF	TGTGCCAGTTTTGCTCACGATGGAAACACCATATATTTT
.	TRBV7-8	.	TRBJ2-2	CASSLAGTANTGELFF	TGTGCCAGCAGCTTAGCAGGAACCGCGAACACCGGGGAGCTGTTTTTT
.	TRBV20-1	TRBD1	TRBJ1-5	CSARNRGHQHF	TGCAGTGCTCGTAACAGGGGACACCAGCATTTT
.	TRBV7-8	.	TRBJ2-7	CASSSRDWSSYEQYF	TGTGCCAGCAGCTCCCGGGACTGGAGCTCCTACGAGCAGTACTTC
.	TRBV4-3	.	TRBJ2-3	CASSHAEGRTDTQYF	TGCGCCAGCAGCCACGCGGAGGGCAGAACAGATACGCAGTATTTT
.	TRBV2	TRBD2	TRBJ2-1	CASPQPPLSGRPFYEQFF	TGTGCCAGCCCACAACCCCCCCTTAGCGGGAGGCCTTTCTATGAGCAGTTCTTC
.	TRBV19	TRBD1	TRBJ2-7	CASSNPDREDSYEQYF	TGTGCCAGTAGTAATCCGGACAGGGAGGACTCCTACGAGCAGTACTTC
.	TRBV29-1	TRBD2	TRBJ2-7	CSVRLADSYEQYF	TGCAGCGTCCGACTAGCGGACTCCTACGAGCAGTACTTC
once	TRBV27	.	TRBJ2-1	CASSLSNDRNEQFF	TGTGCCAGCAGTTTATCGAATGACAGGAATGAGCAGTTCTTC
.	TRBV11-3	TRBD2	TRBJ2-1	CASSQGTSMVELNEQFF	TGTGCCAGCAGCCAAGGGACTAGCATGGTGGAATTAAATGAGCAGTTCTTC
.	TRBV27	.	TRBJ2-7	CASSSQGYEQYF	TGTGCCAGCAGTTCTCAGGGCTACGAGCAGTACTTC
.	TRBV7-9	TRBD2	TRBJ2-7	CASSLSASGREQYF	TGTGCCAGCAGCTTAAGCGCTAGCGGGAGAGAGCAGTACTTC
.	TRBV9	TRBD2	TRBJ2-2	CASSSGGAAGELFF	TGTGCCAGCAGCTCCGGGGGGGCGGCCGGGGAGCTGTTTTTT
.	TRBV2	TRBD1	TRBJ1-2	CASSATGGNYGYTF	TGTGCCAGCAGTGCGACAGGGGGCAACTATGGCTACACCTTC
.	TRBV27	TRBD1	TRBJ1-3	CASSPGDAGTGVGNTIYF	TGTGCCAGCAGTCCTGGGGACGCGGGGACAGGGGTTGGAAACACCATATATTTT
.	TRBV9	.	TRBJ2-7	CASSVGTAYEQYF	TGTGCCAGCAGCGTAGGGACAGCCTACGAGCAGTACTTC
.	TRBV7-9	.	TRBJ1-1	CASSSSGPRMNTEAFF	TGTGCCAGCAGCTCTTCGGGGCCAAGGATGAACACTGAAGCTTTCTTT
once	TRBV6-6	TRBD1	TRBJ2-7	CASSTPRQGLHYEQYF	TGTGCCAGCAGTACCCCCCGACAGGGTCTCCACTACGAGCAGTACTTC
once	TRBV11-2	.	TRBJ2-3	CASSLDVGNTDTQYF	TGTGCCAGCAGCTTAGATGTCGGGAACACAGATACGCAGTATTTT
.	TRBV4-1	TRBD1	TRBJ2-1	CASSQPGQGGEQFF	TGCGCCAGCAGCCAGCCGGGACAGGGCGGTGAGCAGTTCTTC
.	TRBV4-1	.	TRBJ2-1	CASSQTAGASYNEQFF	TGCGCCAGCAGCCAAACTGCGGGGGCTTCCTACAATGAGCAGTTCTTC
.	TRBV30	TRBD1	TRBJ2-7	CAWRDRNPPPYEQYF	TGTGCCTGGCGGGACAGAAACCCTCCCCCCTACGAGCAGTACTTC
.	TRBV27	.	TRBJ2-7	CASSLTLTGSREQYF	TGTGCCAGCAGTTTAACCCTAACAGGGTCGAGAGAGCAGTACTTC
.	TRBV28	.	TRBJ1-2	CASSPLTGGIYGYTF	TGTGCCAGCAGTCCACTGACAGGAGGAATCTATGGCTACACCTTC
.	TRBV6-1	.	TRBJ2-1	CASSVGAEQFF	TGTGCCAGCAGTGTGGGAGCGGAGCAGTTCTTC
.	TRBV6-5	.	TRBJ1-1	CASSYSRGTEAFF	TGTGCCAGCAGTTACTCGAGGGGGACTGAAGCTTTCTTT
.	TRBV4-1	.	TRBJ1-5	CASSQGTGFGQPQHF	TGCGCCAGCAGCCAAGGCACCGGTTTTGGTCAGCCCCAGCATTTT
.	TRBV10-3	TRBD1	TRBJ1-4	CAIRGQGGEKLFF	TGTGCCATCAGGGGACAGGGTGGAGAAAAACTGTTTTTT
.	TRBV19	.	TRBJ2-1	CASTLVAGNEQFF	TGTGCCAGTACTCTTGTCGCCGGTAATGAGCAGTTCTTC